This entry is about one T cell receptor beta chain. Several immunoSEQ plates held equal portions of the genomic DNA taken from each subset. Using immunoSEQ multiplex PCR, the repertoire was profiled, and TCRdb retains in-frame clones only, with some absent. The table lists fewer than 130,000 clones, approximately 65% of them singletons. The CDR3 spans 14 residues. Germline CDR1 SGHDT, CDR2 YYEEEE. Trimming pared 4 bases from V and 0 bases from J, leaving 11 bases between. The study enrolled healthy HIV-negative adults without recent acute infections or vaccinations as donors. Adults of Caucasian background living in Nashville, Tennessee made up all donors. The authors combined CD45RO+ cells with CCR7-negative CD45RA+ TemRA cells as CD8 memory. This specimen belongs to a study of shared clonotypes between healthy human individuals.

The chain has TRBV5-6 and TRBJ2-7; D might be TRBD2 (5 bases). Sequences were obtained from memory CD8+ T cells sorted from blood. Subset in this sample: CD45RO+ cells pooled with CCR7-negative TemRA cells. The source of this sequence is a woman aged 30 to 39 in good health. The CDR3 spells CASSLGLVSYEQYF. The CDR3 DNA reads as TGTGCCAGCAGCCTAGGACTGGTCTCCTACGAGCAGTACTTC.